This TCR beta chain was identified in a study of CD8+ T cells in alopecia areata. About this clone: No antigen is known for it.

RNA extraction and reverse transcription yielded cDNA as sequencing template. Generated by immunoSEQ multiplex PCR, the TCRdb table keeps only in-frame clones and is missing some. Here the sample spans about 110,000 clones, 55% to 70% being singletons. Germline trimming cut 0 bases from V and 0 bases from J; bases unmatched to any gene: 5. From germline, CDR1 is MNHEY and CDR2 SMNVEV (reference sequence). This CDR3 contains 16 residues. General study results and limits: Higher clonality was seen in lesional scalp than in normal scalp, especially in alopecia totalis/universalis.

V gene TRBV27 combines with J gene TRBJ2-7; the match to TRBD2 covers 7 bases. This receptor was identified in a human donor with alopecia areata. The sample was NKG2D-low CD8+ T cells sorted from blood. The CDR3 bases are TGTGCCAGCAGTTTATCTGGGGGGGAGATCTCCTACGAGCAGTACTTC. It is translated as CASSLSGGEISYEQYF.